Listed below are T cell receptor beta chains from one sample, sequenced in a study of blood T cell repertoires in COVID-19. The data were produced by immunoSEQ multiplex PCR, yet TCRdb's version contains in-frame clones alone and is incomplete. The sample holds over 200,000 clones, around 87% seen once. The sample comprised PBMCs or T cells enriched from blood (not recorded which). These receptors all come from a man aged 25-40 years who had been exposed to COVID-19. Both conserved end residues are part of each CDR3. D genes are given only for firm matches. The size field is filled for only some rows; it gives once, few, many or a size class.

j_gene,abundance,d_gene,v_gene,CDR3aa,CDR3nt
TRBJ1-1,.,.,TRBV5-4,CASQGLWNTEAFF,TGTGCCAGCCAGGGACTCTGGAACACTGAAGCTTTCTTT
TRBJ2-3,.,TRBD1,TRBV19,CASSTPGQGAYTQYF,TGTGCCAGTAGTACACCGGGACAGGGGGCCTATACGCAGTATTTT
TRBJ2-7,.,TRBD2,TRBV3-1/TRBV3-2,CASSQTSGGAYEQYF,TGTGCCAGCAGCCAGACTAGCGGGGGGGCCTACGAGCAGTACTTC
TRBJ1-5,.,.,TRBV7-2,CASSSRGRGNQPQHF,TGTGCCAGCAGCTCGCGCGGGCGGGGCAATCAGCCCCAGCATTTT
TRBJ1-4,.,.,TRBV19,CASKRAGANEKLFF,TGTGCCAGTAAACGGGCGGGAGCTAATGAAAAACTGTTTTTT
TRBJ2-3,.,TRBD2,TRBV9,CASSVAAGGQLDTQYF,TGTGCCAGCAGCGTAGCAGCGGGGGGGCAATTAGATACGCAGTATTTT
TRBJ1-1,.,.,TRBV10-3,CAISVSSGGTEAFF,TGTGCCATCAGTGTCTCTTCGGGGGGAACTGAAGCTTTCTTT
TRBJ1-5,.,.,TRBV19,CASSTGPLNQPQHF,TGTGCCAGTAGTACAGGGCCTCTCAATCAGCCCCAGCATTTT
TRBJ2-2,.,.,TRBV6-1,CASSEQGGNTGELFF,TGTGCCAGCAGTGAACAGGGAGGGAACACCGGGGAGCTGTTTTTT
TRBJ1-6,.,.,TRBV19,CASSPPGGLAPLHF,TGTGCCAGCTCCCCCCCAGGAGGGCTTGCACCCCTCCACTTT
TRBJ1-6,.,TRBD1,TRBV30,CAWSQDRGFSPLHF,TGTGCCTGGAGTCAGGACAGGGGATTTTCACCCCTCCACTTT
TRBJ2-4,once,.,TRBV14,CASSQAGGNIQYF,TGTGCCAGCAGCCAAGCGGGTGGGAACATTCAGTACTTC
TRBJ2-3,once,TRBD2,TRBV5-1,CASSLGTSGGSTDTQYF,TGCGCCAGCAGCTTGGGGACTAGCGGGGGTAGCACAGATACGCAGTATTTT
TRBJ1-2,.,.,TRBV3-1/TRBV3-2,CASSPINGTSDYTF,TGTGCCAGCAGCCCCATAAATGGGACTTCGGACTACACCTTC
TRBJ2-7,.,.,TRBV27,CASSSSSPAGEQYF,TGTGCCAGCAGTTCCTCGAGTCCTGCTGGCGAGCAGTACTTC
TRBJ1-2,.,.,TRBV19,CASSRLDSYGYTF,TGTGCCAGTAGTCGACTAGACAGCTATGGCTACACCTTC
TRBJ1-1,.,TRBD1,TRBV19,CASNYRGQMNTEAFF,TGTGCCAGCAACTACCGGGGACAGATGAACACTGAAGCTTTCTTT
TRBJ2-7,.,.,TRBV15,CATSRVRRVTHEQYF,TGTGCCACCAGCAGGGTCCGCAGGGTAACGCACGAGCAGTACTTC
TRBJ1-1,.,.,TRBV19,CASSTSARGGGTEAFF,TGTGCCAGTAGTACCTCCGCGCGGGGAGGGGGCACTGAAGCTTTCTTT
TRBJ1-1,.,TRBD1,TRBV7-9,CASSPGQAEAFF,TGTGCCAGCAGCCCGGGACAGGCGGAAGCTTTCTTT
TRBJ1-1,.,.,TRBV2,CASTAQRVNTEAFF,TGTGCCAGCACCGCCCAGAGGGTGAACACTGAAGCTTTCTTT
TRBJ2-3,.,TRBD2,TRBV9,CASSVVAGGPTSTQYF,TGTGCCAGCAGCGTAGTAGCGGGGGGCCCAACTTCTACGCAGTATTTT
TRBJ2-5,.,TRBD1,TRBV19,CASSRGQGQYQETQYF,TGTGCCAGTAGCAGAGGACAGGGGCAATACCAAGAGACCCAGTACTTC
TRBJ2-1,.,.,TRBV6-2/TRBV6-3,CASSYSGSEQFF,TGTGCCAGCAGTTACTCGGGGAGTGAGCAGTTCTTC
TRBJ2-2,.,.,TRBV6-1,CASSEAGRRRTGELFF,TGTGCCAGCAGTGAAGCGGGGAGAAGGAGGACCGGGGAGCTGTTTTTT
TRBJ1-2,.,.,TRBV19,CASWGGRFSGGYTF,TGTGCCAGTTGGGGGGGGCGCTTTTCGGGAGGCTACACCTTC
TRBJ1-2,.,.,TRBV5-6,CASSLGGARGYTF,TGTGCCAGCAGCTTGGGGGGCGCGAGAGGCTACACCTTC
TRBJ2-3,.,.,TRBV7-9,CASSRGGRTDTQYF,TGTGCCAGCAGCCGAGGGGGACGCACAGATACGCAGTATTTT
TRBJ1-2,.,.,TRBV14,CASSQGVYGYTF,TGTGCCAGCAGCCAAGGAGTCTATGGCTACACCTTC
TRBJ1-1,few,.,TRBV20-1,CSAARGSEAFF,TGCAGTGCTGCCCGGGGGTCTGAAGCTTTCTTT
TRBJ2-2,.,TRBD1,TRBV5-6,CASRRTGVNTGELFF,TGTGCCAGCAGACGGACAGGGGTGAACACCGGGGAGCTGTTTTTT
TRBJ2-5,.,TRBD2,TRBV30,CACLSGGETQYF,TGTGCCTGCCTCTCCGGGGGGGAGACCCAGTACTTC
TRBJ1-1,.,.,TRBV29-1,CSVYMTDSTEAFF,TGCAGCGTTTATATGACAGATTCCACTGAAGCTTTCTTT
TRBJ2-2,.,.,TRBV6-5,CASGVGPGELFF,TGTGCCAGCGGAGTGGGGCCCGGGGAGCTGTTTTTT
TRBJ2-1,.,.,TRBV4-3,CASSLAVRGVEEQFF,TGCGCCAGCAGCCTGGCCGTACGGGGAGTGGAGGAGCAGTTCTTC
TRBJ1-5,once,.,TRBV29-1,CSVEWGYNQPQHF,TGCAGCGTTGAATGGGGCTACAATCAGCCCCAGCATTTT
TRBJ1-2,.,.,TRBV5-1,CASSYTGGGYTF,TGCGCCAGCAGTTACACAGGTGGGGGCTACACCTTC
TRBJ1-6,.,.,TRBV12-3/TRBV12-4,CASSLGGPLHF,TGTGCCAGCAGTTTGGGGGGACCCCTCCACTTT
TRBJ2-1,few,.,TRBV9,CASSAPKIPPGRSSYNEQFF,TGTGCCAGCAGCGCCCCCAAAATACCTCCAGGGCGGAGCTCCTACAATGAGCAGTTCTTC
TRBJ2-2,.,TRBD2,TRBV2,CASSQLAGDTGELFF,TGTGCCAGCAGTCAACTAGCGGGGGACACCGGGGAGCTGTTTTTT
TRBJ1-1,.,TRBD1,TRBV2,CASQGMNTEAFF,TGTGCCTCACAGGGGATGAACACTGAAGCTTTCTTT